This TCR beta chain originates from a study of T-cell memory formation after mild COVID-19. On the study more broadly: The two donors had largely donor-specific TCR clusters.

Trimming shortened V by 0 bases and J by 4 bases, and 14 bases separated the two germline ends. Germline lookup yields CDR1 SGHRS and CDR2 YFSETQ. The CDR3 totals 16 residues. 5'RACE with constant-segment primers yielded barcoded, UMI-tagged TCR alpha and TCR beta cDNA libraries. TCRdb recomputed calls from the 5' RACE reads with MiXCR, one row per CDR3 protein. Of about 260,000 distinct CDR3 sequences in the sample, 8% to 9% are singletons; the top ten hold approximately 23%. Study outcomes and limitations: Largely, contracting CD4+ clones fell within CM and EM, and contracting CD8+ clones within EMRA. Memory from before infection featured some responding clones, which suggests cross-reactive memory joined.

This clonotype appeared many times. Its antigen is not known. This sequence originates from a man aged 18 to 30 who had mild COVID-19 (a few samples of this study predate the infection). Cell type and time point are not known. This chain uses TRBV5-1 with TRBJ1-3; no clear D. The sequenced sample consisted of PBMCs or a T cell subset sorted from them (not recorded which). Here the CDR3 DNA reads TGCGCCAGCAGCTTGGTTTCTGGAATAGCGGGAAACACCATATATTTT. Its translation: CASSLVSGIAGNTIYF.